One sample yielded the 2 T cell receptor beta chains listed below, sequenced in a study of CD8 T cells in Susac syndrome. Random hexamers served to reverse transcribe roughly 0.45 to 1 ug RNA. MiXCR, run by TCRdb on the immunoSEQ multiplex PCR reads, gives a single entry per CDR3 protein. The sample carries around 170,000 distinct CDR3 sequences, about 90% recorded once. The sequenced sample consisted of CD4+ T cells from PBMCs. The receptor source for this set is a human donor in good health.

This chain connects TRBV3-1 to TRBJ2-1; D is ambiguous. Between the trimmed V and J ends, which lost 4 bases and 7 bases, there was a span of 8 bases. Germline V CDR1 and CDR2: LGHDT, YNNKEL (reference sequence). This CDR3 region has 12 residues. The CDR3 loop reads CASSPAVNEQFF. As DNA, the CDR3 is TGTGCCAGCAGCCCGGCAGTGAATGAGCAGTTCTTC.

The rearrangement links TRBV19 to TRBJ2-4; 7 bases are shared with TRBD1. Losses at the gene ends were 6 bases for V and 2 bases for J; bases not matched to a gene: 4. This CDR3 has 14 residues. Germline CDR1 LNHDA, CDR2 SQIVND (reference sequence). The CDR3 protein is CASSQDRTKNIQYF. The CDR3, as DNA: TGTGCCAGTAGCCAGGACAGGACCAAAAACATTCAGTACTTC.